The rows below give T cell receptor beta chains drawn from one sample of a study of radiotherapy plus CTLA-4 blockade in lung cancer. Sequencing used immunoSEQ multiplex PCR; TCRdb keeps in-frame clones, though not all of them. The sample includes more than 95,000 clones, under 85% of them seen just once. The specimen was peripheral blood, collected from a patient treated with radiotherapy plus ipilimumab. The receptors were sampled from a human donor with non-small cell lung cancer who had a partial response to radiotherapy plus ipilimumab. Some clones in this sample may be carry-over from other donors' samples. Both conserved end residues are part of each CDR3. Each record gives: CDR3 DNA, CDR3 protein, V gene, J gene, D gene, clone size. A D gene is named only where the DNA matches it firmly. Where a row states a size, it is once, few, many or the class of an expanded clone; other rows omit it.

CDR3 DNA: TGTGCCAGCAGTTTTGTGGTCGGGGGAGGGCCTTCCGAGCAGTACTTC
CDR3 protein: CASSFVVGGGPSEQYF
V gene: TRBV28
J gene: TRBJ2-7
D gene: TRBD2
clone size: -

CDR3 DNA: TGTGCCAGCAGACTAGCGGGAGGGGGGTCAGATACGCAGTATTTT
CDR3 protein: CASRLAGGGSDTQYF
V gene: TRBV25-1
J gene: TRBJ2-3
D gene: TRBD2
clone size: once

CDR3 DNA: TGTGCCAGCAGCCCACAGCCCAGTTCCTACGAGCAGTACTTC
CDR3 protein: CASSPQPSSYEQYF
V gene: TRBV7-2
J gene: TRBJ2-7
D gene: -
clone size: -

CDR3 DNA: TGTACTGGGGGGGATAGGGCAGATACGCAGTATTTT
CDR3 protein: CTGGDRADTQYF
V gene: TRBV6-1
J gene: TRBJ2-3
D gene: TRBD2
clone size: -

CDR3 DNA: TGTGCCAGCAGCTCGCACCTTAGCGGGGTTTTTTACAATGAGCAGTTCTTC
CDR3 protein: CASSSHLSGVFYNEQFF
V gene: TRBV7-2
J gene: TRBJ2-1
D gene: TRBD2
clone size: -

CDR3 DNA: TGTGCCAGCAGAACGGGGAGGGAGAACACTGAAGCTTTCTTT
CDR3 protein: CASRTGRENTEAFF
V gene: TRBV28
J gene: TRBJ1-1
D gene: -
clone size: -

CDR3 DNA: TGTGCCAGCAGCTTGGGGCCCACTGGAAACACCATATATTTT
CDR3 protein: CASSLGPTGNTIYF
V gene: TRBV5-4
J gene: TRBJ1-3
D gene: -
clone size: many

CDR3 DNA: TGTGCCAGCAGGAGGGGGCAGGCGAACACTGAAGCTTTCTTT
CDR3 protein: CASRRGQANTEAFF
V gene: TRBV6-5
J gene: TRBJ1-1
D gene: TRBD1
clone size: -

CDR3 DNA: TGTGCCAGCAGACCGAGCGGGATCTACAATGAGCAGTTCTTC
CDR3 protein: CASRPSGIYNEQFF
V gene: TRBV6-1
J gene: TRBJ2-1
D gene: TRBD2
clone size: -

CDR3 DNA: TGTGCCAGCAGCTTCTACGGGGAAAAGACCCAGTACTTC
CDR3 protein: CASSFYGEKTQYF
V gene: TRBV7-2
J gene: TRBJ2-5
D gene: -
clone size: -

CDR3 DNA: TGTGCCAGCAGCTCAGGGTCAGATACGCAGTATTTT
CDR3 protein: CASSSGSDTQYF
V gene: TRBV28
J gene: TRBJ2-3
D gene: -
clone size: -

CDR3 DNA: TGTGCCAGCAGGGGACAGGGGAACGGTCAGCCCCAGCATTTT
CDR3 protein: CASRGQGNGQPQHF
V gene: TRBV28
J gene: TRBJ1-5
D gene: TRBD1
clone size: -

CDR3 DNA: TGTGCCAGTCTCAGGGGGCGTTCGTTTGACACCATATATTTT
CDR3 protein: CASLRGRSFDTIYF
V gene: TRBV19
J gene: TRBJ1-3
D gene: TRBD1
clone size: few

CDR3 DNA: TGTGCCAGCCTTGCCGGACAGCTTACTAGCACAGATACGCAGTATTTT
CDR3 protein: CASLAGQLTSTDTQYF
V gene: TRBV2
J gene: TRBJ2-3
D gene: -
clone size: -

CDR3 DNA: TGTGCCAGCAGCACCCCGGGCACTGAAGCTTTCTTT
CDR3 protein: CASSTPGTEAFF
V gene: TRBV7-9
J gene: TRBJ1-1
D gene: -
clone size: -